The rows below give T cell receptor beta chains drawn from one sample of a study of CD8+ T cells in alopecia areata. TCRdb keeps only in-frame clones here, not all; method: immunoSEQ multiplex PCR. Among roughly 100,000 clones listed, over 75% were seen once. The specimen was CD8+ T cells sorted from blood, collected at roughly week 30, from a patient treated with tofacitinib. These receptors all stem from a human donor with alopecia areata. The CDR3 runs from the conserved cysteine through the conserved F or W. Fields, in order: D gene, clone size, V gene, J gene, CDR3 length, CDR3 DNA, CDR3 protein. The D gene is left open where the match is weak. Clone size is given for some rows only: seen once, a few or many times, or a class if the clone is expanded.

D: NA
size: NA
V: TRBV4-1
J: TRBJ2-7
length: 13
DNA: TGCGCCAGCAGCCAAGACGGAGACTACGAGCAGTACTTC
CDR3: CASSQDGDYEQYF

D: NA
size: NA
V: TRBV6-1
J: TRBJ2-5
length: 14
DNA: TGTGCCAGCAGTGTACAGATAATGGGAGAGACCCAGTACTTC
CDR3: CASSVQIMGETQYF

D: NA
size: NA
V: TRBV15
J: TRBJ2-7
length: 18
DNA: TGTGCCACCAGCAGAACCGATGGGAGCCCTGGGAGCTCCTACGAGCAGTACTTC
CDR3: CATSRTDGSPGSSYEQYF

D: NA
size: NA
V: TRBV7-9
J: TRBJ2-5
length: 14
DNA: TGTGCCAGCAGCGCTAGGGAGGCGCGTGAGACCCAGTACTTC
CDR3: CASSAREARETQYF

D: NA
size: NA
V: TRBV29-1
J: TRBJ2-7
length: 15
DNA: TGCAGCGTTGAAGGGGGGACGGTAAGCTCCTACGAGCAGTACTTC
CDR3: CSVEGGTVSSYEQYF

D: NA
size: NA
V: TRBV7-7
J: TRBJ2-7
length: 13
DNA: TGTGCTAGCAGCTTAGATCGAGGGAACGAGCAGTACTTC
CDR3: CASSLDRGNEQYF

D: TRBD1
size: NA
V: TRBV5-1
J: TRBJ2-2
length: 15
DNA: TGCGCCAGCAGCTCCGGGACAGGGGCTGCCGGGGAGCTGTTTTTT
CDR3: CASSSGTGAAGELFF

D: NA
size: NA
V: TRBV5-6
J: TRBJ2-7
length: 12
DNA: TGTGCCAGCAGCTCCACTAAGCACGAGCAGTACTTC
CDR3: CASSSTKHEQYF

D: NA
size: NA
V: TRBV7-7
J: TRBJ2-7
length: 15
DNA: TGTGCTAGCAGCTTAGCGGAAGGGAGTTCCTACGAGCAGTACTTC
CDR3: CASSLAEGSSYEQYF

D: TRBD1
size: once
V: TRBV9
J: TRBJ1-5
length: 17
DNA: TGTGCCAGCAGCGCCCCGGACAGGGAGTATAGCAATCAGCCCCAGCATTTT
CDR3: CASSAPDREYSNQPQHF

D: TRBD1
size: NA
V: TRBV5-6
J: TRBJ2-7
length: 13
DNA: TGTGCCAGCAGCCCCGGGACAGCCTACGAGCAGTACTTC
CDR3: CASSPGTAYEQYF

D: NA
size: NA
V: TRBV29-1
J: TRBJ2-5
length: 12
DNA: TGCAGCGTCTACGGAAATATTGAGACCCAGTACTTC
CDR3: CSVYGNIETQYF

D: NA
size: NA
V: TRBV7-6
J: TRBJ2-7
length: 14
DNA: TGTGCCAGCAGCTTAGAGGCAGGGGCCTACGAGCAGTACTTC
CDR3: CASSLEAGAYEQYF

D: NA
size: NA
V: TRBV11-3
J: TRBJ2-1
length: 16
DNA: TGTGCCAGCAGCCCCTGGGACGAAGGAGGTGGTAATGAGCAGTTCTTC
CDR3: CASSPWDEGGGNEQFF

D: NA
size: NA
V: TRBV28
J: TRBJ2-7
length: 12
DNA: TGTGCCAGCAGTTTCCTAAGTCGCGAGCAGTACTTC
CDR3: CASSFLSREQYF

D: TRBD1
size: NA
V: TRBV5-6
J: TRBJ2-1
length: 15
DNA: TGTGCCAGCAGCTACAGGGGGCTGACCTACAATGAGCAGTTCTTC
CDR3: CASSYRGLTYNEQFF

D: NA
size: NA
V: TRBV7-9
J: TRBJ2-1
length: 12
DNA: TGTGCCAGCAGCTTAACGGGGAATGAGCAGTTCTTC
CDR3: CASSLTGNEQFF

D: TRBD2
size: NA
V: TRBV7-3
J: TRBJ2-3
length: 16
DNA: TGTGCCAGCAGCTTAACAGGCCTAGCGGGAGCAGATACGCAGTATTTT
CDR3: CASSLTGLAGADTQYF

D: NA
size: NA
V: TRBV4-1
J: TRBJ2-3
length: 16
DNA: TGCGCCAGCAGCCAAGGGGCTAGCTTTTTTGCAGATACGCAGTATTTT
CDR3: CASSQGASFFADTQYF

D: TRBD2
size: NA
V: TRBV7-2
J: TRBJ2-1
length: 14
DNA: TGTGCCAGAGGACTAGCGGGGGGGAGGAATGAGCAGTTCTTC
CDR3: CARGLAGGRNEQFF

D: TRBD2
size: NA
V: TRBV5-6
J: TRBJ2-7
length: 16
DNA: TGTGCCAGCAGCTTGAGTGGAGGACTAGCGGGTGTCGAGCAGTACTTC
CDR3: CASSLSGGLAGVEQYF

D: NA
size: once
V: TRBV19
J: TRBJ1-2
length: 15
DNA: TGTGCCAGTAGTATCATGGAAGGGCTCGACTATGGCTACACCTTC
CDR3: CASSIMEGLDYGYTF

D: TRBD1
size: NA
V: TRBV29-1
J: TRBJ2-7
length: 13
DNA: TGCAGCGTTAGGACAGGGAAAAGCTACGAGCTGTACTTC
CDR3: CSVRTGKSYELYF

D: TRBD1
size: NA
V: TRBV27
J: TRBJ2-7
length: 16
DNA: TGTGCCAGCAGTTTACTACCCGGGACAGGGGACTACGAGCAGTACTTC
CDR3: CASSLLPGTGDYEQYF

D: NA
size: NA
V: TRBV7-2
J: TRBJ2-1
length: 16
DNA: TGTGCCAGCAGCTTAGCGGATATCGGGCTGGGCAATGAGCAGTTCTTC
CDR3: CASSLADIGLGNEQFF

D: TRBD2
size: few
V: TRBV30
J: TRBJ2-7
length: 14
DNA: TGTGCCTGGAGCTCGCTTAGCCGGGGGGACGAGCAGTACTTC
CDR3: CAWSSLSRGDEQYF

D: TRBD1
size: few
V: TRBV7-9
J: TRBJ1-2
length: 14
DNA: TGTGCCGCCGCCGGACAGGGGGCGAACTATGGCTACACCTTC
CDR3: CAAAGQGANYGYTF

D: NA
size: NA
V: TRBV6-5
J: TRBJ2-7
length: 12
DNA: TGTGCCAGCAGGGACGGCATGTTGTTGCAGTACTTC
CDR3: CASRDGMLLQYF

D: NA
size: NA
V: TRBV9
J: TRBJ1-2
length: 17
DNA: TGTGCCAGCAGTTCCTCGACCTACCTTACTGATTCTTATGGCTACACCTTC
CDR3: CASSSSTYLTDSYGYTF